This entry lists 10 T cell receptor beta chains sequenced from one sample in a study of blood T cells in healthy people across ages (dated by TCRdb to the mid-2010s). Libraries were prepared through 5' RACE. Sequencing was performed on an Illumina HiSeq 2500. A second PCR of about 6 to 11 cycles was performed with a sample-barcoded 5' primer and a J-beta primer mix. In-frame beta chains were kept once TCRdb had trimmed the public reads at Q25 with fastp and called clones with MiXCR. When rows share a CDR3 protein, they turn into one entry using the most common DNA and genes. This sample is represented by about 1.5 million distinct CDR3 sequences; about 45% of them were singletons. Jointly, the top ten make up approximately 4% of the sample. The sample consisted of blood. These receptors originate from a woman in her late teens or twenties in good health.

The rearrangement joins TRBV7-2 to TRBJ2-1; D not certain. V lost 3 bases to trimming and J lost 0 bases, with 12 bases between them. The CDR3 runs 16 residues. Germline CDR1 is SGHTA and CDR2 is FQGNSA. The CDR3 DNA follows: TGTGCCAGCAGCTTGGGTCAGTACAGCTCCTACAATGAGCAGTTCTTC. It is translated as CASSLGQYSSYNEQFF.

The chain employs TRBV6-5 and TRBJ1-2; maybe TRBD1 (6 bases). The CDR3 is made up of 15 amino acids. Trimming stripped 7 bases from V and 0 bases from J, with 15 bases between. Germline-derived CDR1 and CDR2 are MNHEY and SVGAGI. CDR3 region: CASTPPRTANYGYTF. The CDR3 nucleotides are TGTGCCAGCACCCCCCCTCGGACAGCTAACTATGGCTACACCTTC.

This clonotype was found a few times. The chain links TRBV29-1 to TRBJ2-4; 8 positions match TRBD1. With V trimmed by 0 bases and J by 6 bases, 10 bases remained unmatched. The CDR3 is made up of 16 amino acids. Germline CDR1 SQVTM, CDR2 ANQGSEA. CDR3 DNA sequence: TGCAGCGTTGAAGACGGCAGATCAGGGGGCCTAAACATTCAGTACTTC. It translates to CSVEDGRSGGLNIQYF.

This clonotype occurred a few times. J is TRBJ2-2 and V is TRBV29-1; possibly TRBD1 or TRBD2 for D (6 bases each). V gave up 3 bases and J gave up 2 bases, with 10 bases separating them. This CDR3 has 14 residues. In germline, CDR1 is SQVTM, CDR2 ANQGSEA. CDR3 amino acids: CSVERDINTGELFF. The DNA of the CDR3 is TGCAGCGTTGAGCGGGACATCAACACCGGGGAGCTGTTTTTT.

This CDR3 is CASGASYNEQYF. DNA of the CDR3: TGTGCCAGTGGGGCCTCCTACAATGAGCAGTACTTC. The chain carries TRBV28 and TRBJ2-1; maybe TRBD1 (5 bases). The DNA matches TRBJ2-7 better at its end, which makes the J call doubtful. Germline V gene data show CDR1 as MDHEN and CDR2 as SYDVKM. The CDR3 is made up of 12 amino acids.

This rearrangement joins TRBV7-9 to TRBJ1-1; D not resolved. V was clipped by 2 bases and J by 6 bases, with 7 bases between them. CDR3 size: 12 residues. Germline values: CDR1 SEHNR, CDR2 FQNEAQ (reference sequence). The CDR3 DNA reads TGTGCCAGCAGCTTAATGCTGGCTGAAGCTTTCTTT. Protein: CASSLMLAEAFF. Variable domain in full (rest from reference TRBV7-9 and TRBJ1-1): DTGVSQNPRHKITKRGQNVTFRCDPISEHNRLYWYRQTLGQGPEFLTYFQNEAQLEKSRLLSDRFSAERPKGSFSTLEIQRTEQGDSAMYLCASSLMLAEAFFGQGTRLTVV.

The V call is TRBV27, the J call TRBJ2-3; D not resolved. V lost 2 bases and J 2 bases, leaving 14 bases between the germline ends. Germline V gene sequence: CDR1 MNHEY, CDR2 SMNVEV (reference sequence). The CDR3 runs 16 residues. The CDR3 region has the DNA TGTGCCAGCAGTTTAAACCCGGGCCTTCTCACAGATACGCAGTATTTT. It translates to CASSLNPGLLTDTQYF.

The chain has TRBV6-2 or TRBV6-3 and TRBJ2-1; 7 nucleotides match TRBD2. There are 12 residues in the CDR3. Per germline, CDR1 MNHEY and CDR2 SVGEGT. V was clipped by 4 bases and J by 12 bases; unmatched bases: 6. CDR3 residues: CASSSREVGQFF. As DNA, the CDR3 is TGTGCCAGCAGTTCACGGGAGGTTGGGCAGTTCTTC.

The chain uses TRBV29-1 and TRBJ2-3; weak D call: TRBD1 (5 bases). CDR1 is SQVTM, CDR2 ANQGSEA, per germline. The V and J ends lost 4 bases and 2 bases respectively, with 19 bases between them. This CDR3 has 16 amino acids. The CDR3 region has the DNA TGCAGCGTTGGCCCCGCAGACAGCTATTACACAGATACGCAGTATTTT. As protein: CSVGPADSYYTDTQYF.

The chain carries TRBV19 and TRBJ2-7; 7 bases are a match to TRBD2. After removal of 2 bases from V and 2 bases from J, the junction contained 6 bases not matched to a gene. The CDR3 sequence is 15 residues long. The V gene's germline CDR1 is LNHDA and CDR2 SQIVND (reference sequence). The CDR3 sequence: CASSISASGPYEQYF. The CDR3 region has the DNA TGTGCCAGTAGTATAAGCGCTAGCGGACCCTACGAGCAGTACTTC.